This is a list of T cell receptor beta chains from one sample in a study of CD4+ T cells in melanoma. Sequencing was performed with immunoSEQ multiplex PCR; in TCRdb, only in-frame clones are kept and a portion is missing. The table lists some 110,000 clones, over 80% of them singletons, with 2.5% to 3.5% in the top ten. The sequenced sample was peripheral blood. These receptors were collected from a human donor with melanoma. Each CDR3 is given with its conserved first and last residue. The D gene is left open where the match is weak. Rows may omit the clone size; those that give it use once, few, many or a size class.

D gene,J gene,clone size,V gene,CDR3 DNA,CDR3 protein
TRBD2,TRBJ2-5,.,TRBV6-5,TGTGCCAGCACAGCCGGGGGGTGGGAGACCCAGTACTTC,CASTAGGWETQYF
.,TRBJ1-1,.,TRBV6-5,TGTGCAGTCGGGGGAGGCACTGAAGCTTTCTTT,CAVGGGTEAFF
TRBD2,TRBJ2-1,medium-sized,TRBV10-3,TGTGCCATCAGGGGACTAGCGGGGGACTACAATGAGCAGTTCTTC,CAIRGLAGDYNEQFF
TRBD1,TRBJ2-7,.,TRBV19,TGTGCCAGTAGCGTTCGGACAGGACTCTCCTACGAGCAGTACTTC,CASSVRTGLSYEQYF
.,TRBJ1-2,.,TRBV27,TGTGCCAGCAGTTTTAACGCGGCGGCAGGTAGTACCTATGGCTACACCTTC,CASSFNAAAGSTYGYTF
TRBD1,TRBJ1-1,.,TRBV19,TGTGCCAGTAGAGGACAGGGGACCACTGAAGCTTTCTTT,CASRGQGTTEAFF
.,TRBJ1-5,once,TRBV6-1,TGTGCCAGCAGCCCGGTCCCCAATGAGCCCCAGCATTTT,CASSPVPNEPQHF
.,TRBJ1-5,.,TRBV5-4,TGTGCCAGCAGCTTTGGGGGGAACAATCAGCCCCAGCATTTT,CASSFGGNNQPQHF
.,TRBJ1-1,.,TRBV6-5,TGTGCCAGCAGTTACTCGGTGAACACTGAAGCTTTCTTT,CASSYSVNTEAFF
.,TRBJ2-5,.,TRBV6-1,TGTGCCAGCAGTGAAGCTAGCGCCTACAAAGGGACCCAGTACTTC,CASSEASAYKGTQYF
TRBD1,TRBJ2-2,.,TRBV7-2,TGTGCCAGCAGCTTAGCCACCATCGGGACAGCAACCGGGGAGCTGTTTTTT,CASSLATIGTATGELFF
.,TRBJ1-5,once,TRBV28,TGTGCCAGCAAAGGGTCCTATAGCAATCAGCCCCAGCATTTT,CASKGSYSNQPQHF
TRBD2,TRBJ2-5,.,TRBV6-1,TGTGCCAGCAGTGGGCGGGGACTAGCGGGAGGCATAGGGTACCAAGAGACCCAGTACTTC,CASSGRGLAGGIGYQETQYF
.,TRBJ2-3,.,TRBV5-4,TGTGCCAGCCACCGGGGCGGTGGTGATATACGTAGCACAGATACGCAGTATTTT,CASHRGGGDIRSTDTQYF
.,TRBJ1-3,.,TRBV4-2,TGTGCCAGCAGCCAAGTTAATCAGGGTTTGGGAAACACCATATATTTT,CASSQVNQGLGNTIYF